A single sample gave rise to the 13 T cell receptor beta chains below, sequenced in a study of cytomegalovirus exposure and HLA in healthy donors. In the PCR, 60 Vbeta and 13 Jbeta primers were used. The data were produced by immunoSEQ multiplex PCR, yet TCRdb's version contains in-frame clones alone and is incomplete. This sample has more than 150,000 clones, with around 80% found just once. The specimen was PBMCs. These receptors originate from a man aged 18 to 30 in good health and CMV-seronegative.

This rearrangement joins TRBV6-6 to TRBJ2-1; D might be TRBD1 (7 bases). V lost 3 bases and J lost 6, with 18 bases in between. Germline CDR1 and CDR2: MNHNY and SVGAGI (reference sequence). The CDR3 runs 16 residues. As DNA, the CDR3 is TGTGCCAGCAGTTATGAATCCAGGGGGAGGTCCAATGAGCAGTTCTTC. Protein product: CASSYESRGRSNEQFF.

The chain links TRBV28 to TRBJ2-7, with D possibly matching TRBD2 (5 bases). The germline V and J ends were trimmed by 3 bases and 3 bases, with 12 bases remaining between them. The CDR3 spans 14 residues. CDR1 is MDHEN and CDR2 is SYDVKM in the germline V gene. CDR3 loop: CASSFLGSVYEQYF. The DNA for the CDR3 is TGTGCCAGCAGTTTTCTTGGTAGCGTCTACGAGCAGTACTTC.

The genes are TRBV2 and TRBJ2-3; a possible D gene is TRBD2 (5 bases). CDR1 is SNHLY and CDR2 is FYNNEI in the germline V gene. The CDR3 has 15 residues. Trimming cost V 0 bases and J 2 bases, with 9 bases left between them. The CDR3 DNA follows: TGTGCCAGCAGTGAAGCTGCCCTAGCCACAGATACGCAGTATTTT. Protein product: CASSEAALATDTQYF.

The chain links TRBV30 to TRBJ2-5; 9 nucleotides line up with TRBD1. The CDR3 totals 14 residues. Germline V gives CDR1 GTSNPN, CDR2 SVGIG (reference sequence). The V gene end was trimmed by 0 bases and the J gene end by 4 bases; junction bases not matched to a gene: 3. The CDR3 DNA follows: TGTGCCTGGAGTGTAACAGGGGGCCTAGAGACCCAGTACTTC. As protein: CAWSVTGGLETQYF.

This clone was seen a single time. The chain couples TRBV6-6 to TRBJ2-5, with D possibly matching TRBD1 (5 bases). Trimming removed 6 bases from V and 5 bases from J, with 13 bases in between. Germline V gene lookup returns CDR1 MNHNY and CDR2 SVGAGI (reference sequence). The CDR3 has 13 amino acids. CDR3 nucleotides: TGTGCCAGCAGCCCCATAGGGGTGGAGACCCAGTACTTC. It translates to CASSPIGVETQYF.

V and J are TRBV29-1 and TRBJ2-1; 14 nucleotides match TRBD2. V shed 7 bases, J shed 8 bases, and the junction held 10 bases outside the gene matches. There are 15 residues in the CDR3. Germline V gene lookup returns CDR1 SQVTM and CDR2 ANQGSEA. CDR3 region: CSARGRLAGGHEQFF. CDR3 sequence (DNA): TGCAGCGCCCGCGGGCGACTAGCGGGGGGGCATGAGCAGTTCTTC.

This clone was seen just once. The identical CDR3 is also encoded by other nucleotide sequences in the sample. Here the CDR3 reads CASSEGQTNYGYTF. CDR3 nucleotides: TGTGCCAGCAGTGAAGGTCAGACTAACTATGGCTACACCTTC. The chain employs TRBV2 and TRBJ1-2; D is unclear. Germline V gene data show CDR1 as SNHLY and CDR2 as FYNNEI. The germline V and J ends were trimmed by 1 base and 0 bases, with 6 bases remaining between them. The CDR3 spans 14 residues.

This clone has just a few counts. This chain uses TRBV25-1 with TRBJ1-4; D is unresolved. The ends were cut back, 4 bases at V and 7 bases at J, with 7 bases in the middle. Germline CDR1 is MGHDK and CDR2 is SYGVNS. The CDR3 totals 12 residues. The CDR3, as DNA: TGTGCCAGCAGTGCCCCAGGTGAAAAACTGTTTTTT. Translated, it gives CASSAPGEKLFF. Full variable domain (rest looked up from reference TRBV25-1 and TRBJ1-4): EADIYQTPRYLVIGTGKKITLECSQTMGHDKMYWYQQDPGMELHLIHYSYGVNSTEKGDLSSESTVSRIRTEHFPLTLESARPSHTSQYLCASSAPGEKLFFGSGTQLSVL.

In its sample, this clone was seen once. The chain recombines TRBV28 with TRBJ1-2; TRBD1 agrees at 9 bases. The CDR3 is 15 amino acids. Germline assignment: CDR1 MDHEN and CDR2 SYDVKM. V was clipped by 3 bases and J by 3 bases; unmatched bases: 5. This CDR3 reads CASSLGTGRDYGYTF. The CDR3 DNA is TGTGCCAGCAGTTTGGGGACAGGGAGGGACTATGGCTACACCTTC.

This clone turned up a few times. The DNA for the CDR3 is TGTGCCAGCAGCCCTGCCCTGGCGGACTATGGCTACACCTTC. The encoded protein is CASSPALADYGYTF. This chain uses TRBV5-6 with TRBJ1-2; the D is unclear. V dropped 4 bases and J dropped 3 bases, with 13 bases sitting between them. This CDR3 is 14 amino acids long. Germline V gene sequence: CDR1 SGHDT, CDR2 YYEEEE.

The gene calls are TRBV7-9 and TRBJ1-1, with D uncertain. CDR3 length equals 14 residues. V gave up 1 base and J gave up 5 bases, with 11 bases separating them. Germline CDR1 reads SEHNR; CDR2 reads FQNEAQ (reference sequence). In nucleotides, the CDR3 is TGTGCCAGCAGCTTAGGGCAGACGGGGACTGAAGCTTTCTTT. Translation gives CASSLGQTGTEAFF.

The rearrangement uses TRBV11-1 and TRBJ2-1; tentatively, D is TRBD1 (5 bases). Trimming removed 1 base at V and 1 base at J, with 5 bases between. Germline V gives CDR1 SGHAT, CDR2 FQDESV (reference sequence). The CDR3 is made up of 14 amino acids. The CDR3 DNA reads as TGTGCCAGCAGCTTAGAGGGGTCCTACAATGAGCAGTTCTTC. Residues: CASSLEGSYNEQFF.

V and J are TRBV15 and TRBJ1-2; D remains ambiguous. The CDR3 contains 14 residues. Germline V gene data show CDR1 as LNHNV and CDR2 as YYDKDF (reference sequence). Trimming took off 1 base at V and 3 bases at J, with 9 bases between the two ends. The CDR3 DNA reads as TGTGCCACCAGCAGAGGCGCCAGCGACTATGGCTACACCTTC. Encoded protein: CATSRGASDYGYTF.